This T cell receptor beta chain originates from a study of shared T cell receptors in the human thymus. Using immunoSEQ multiplex PCR, the repertoire was profiled, and TCRdb retains in-frame clones only, with some absent. The data contain 640,000 or so clones, 70% to 90% of them singletons. The V gene lost 5 bases and the J gene lost 11 bases, with 13 bases spanning the gap. CDR3 size: 13 residues. Germline V gives CDR1 MNHNS, CDR2 SASEGT. Another study also made use of these data, one on human thymus T cells. That source reports: What appeared biased in thymic and blood repertoires was the usage of V and J genes. Related research examined unrelated individuals and reported that their thymic repertoires overlapped highly.

The V call is TRBV6-1, the J call TRBJ1-6; D is unresolved. The source material was thymocytes. This sequence originates from a boy under three years old with a congenital heart defect. The CDR3 region has the DNA TGTGCCAGCAGTCCGCCAGGTGGGCCACCCCTCCACTTT. Protein sequence: CASSPPGGPPLHF.